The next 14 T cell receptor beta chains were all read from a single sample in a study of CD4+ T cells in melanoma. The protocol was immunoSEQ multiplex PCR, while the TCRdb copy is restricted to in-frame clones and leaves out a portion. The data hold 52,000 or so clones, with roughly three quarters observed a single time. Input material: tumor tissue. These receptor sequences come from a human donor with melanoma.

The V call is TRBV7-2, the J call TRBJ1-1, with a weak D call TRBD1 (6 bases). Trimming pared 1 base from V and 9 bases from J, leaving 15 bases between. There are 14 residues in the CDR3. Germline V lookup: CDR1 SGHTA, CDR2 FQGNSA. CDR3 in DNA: TGTGCCAGCAGCTTAGTAAACCGGGACACAAAAGCTTTCTTT. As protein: CASSLVNRDTKAFF.

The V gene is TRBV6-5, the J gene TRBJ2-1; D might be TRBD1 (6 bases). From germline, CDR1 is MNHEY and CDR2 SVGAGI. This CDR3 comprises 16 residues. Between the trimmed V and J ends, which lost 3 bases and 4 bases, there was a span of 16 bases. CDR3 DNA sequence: TGTGCCAGCAGTTATTGGAACCCAACAGGGTACAATGAGCAGTTCTTC. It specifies CASSYWNPTGYNEQFF.

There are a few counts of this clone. CDR3 in amino acids: CASSLMGDEQFF. The CDR3 DNA follows: TGCGCCAGCAGCTTGATGGGAGATGAGCAGTTCTTC. The V call is TRBV5-1, the J call TRBJ2-1, with D tentatively TRBD2 (5 bases). V dropped 1 base and J dropped 8 bases, with 7 bases sitting between them. The CDR3 sequence is 12 residues long. Germline V CDR1 and CDR2: SGHRS, YFSETQ.

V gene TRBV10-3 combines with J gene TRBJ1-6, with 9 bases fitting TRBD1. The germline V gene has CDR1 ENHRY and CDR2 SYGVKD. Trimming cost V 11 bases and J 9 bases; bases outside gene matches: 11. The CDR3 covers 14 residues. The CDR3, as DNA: TGTGCCCCGCCCTCGGGACAGGGCACTTCACCCCTCCACTTT. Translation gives CAPPSGQGTSPLHF.

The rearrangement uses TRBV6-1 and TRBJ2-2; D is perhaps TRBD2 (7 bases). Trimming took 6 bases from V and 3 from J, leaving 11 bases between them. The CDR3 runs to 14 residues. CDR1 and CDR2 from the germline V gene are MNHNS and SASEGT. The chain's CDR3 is CASRKGGDTGELFF. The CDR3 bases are TGTGCCAGCAGGAAAGGGGGGGACACCGGGGAGCTGTTTTTT.

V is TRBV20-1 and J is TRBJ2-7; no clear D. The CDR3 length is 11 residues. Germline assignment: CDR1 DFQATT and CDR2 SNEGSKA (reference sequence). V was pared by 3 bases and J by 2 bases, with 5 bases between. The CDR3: CSASITYEQYF. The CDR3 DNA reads TGCAGTGCTAGTATAACCTACGAGCAGTACTTC.

CDR3: CASSLQRGGPLYEQYF. The CDR3 DNA reads as TGTGCCAGCAGCCTCCAACGGGGCGGGCCCCTTTACGAGCAGTACTTC. The chain joins TRBV4-2 to TRBJ2-5, with D possibly called TRBD1 or TRBD2 (5 bases each). The end of the DNA is better explained by TRBJ2-7, so the J call may be wrong. The CDR3 is 16 residues long. Looked up from germline, CDR1 is LGHNA and CDR2 is YNFKEQ.

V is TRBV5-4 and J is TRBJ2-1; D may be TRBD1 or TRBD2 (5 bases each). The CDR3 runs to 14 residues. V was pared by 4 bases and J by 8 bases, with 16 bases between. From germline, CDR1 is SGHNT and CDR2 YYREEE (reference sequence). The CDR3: CASSPGLRDDEQFF. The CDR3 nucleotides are TGTGCCAGCAGCCCGGGGCTCCGGGACGATGAGCAGTTCTTC.

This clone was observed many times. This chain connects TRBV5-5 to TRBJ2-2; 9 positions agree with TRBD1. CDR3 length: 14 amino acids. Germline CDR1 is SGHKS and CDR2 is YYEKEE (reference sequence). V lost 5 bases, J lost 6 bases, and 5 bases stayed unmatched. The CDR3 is CASRRTGAAGELFF. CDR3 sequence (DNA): TGTGCCAGCAGACGGACAGGGGCGGCCGGGGAGCTGTTTTTT.

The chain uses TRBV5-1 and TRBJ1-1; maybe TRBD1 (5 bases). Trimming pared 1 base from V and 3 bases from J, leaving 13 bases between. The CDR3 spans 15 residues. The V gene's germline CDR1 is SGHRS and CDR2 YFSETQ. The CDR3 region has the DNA TGCGCCAGCAGCTTGTTTGGGAGAGGGGACACTGAAGCTTTCTTT. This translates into CASSLFGRGDTEAFF.

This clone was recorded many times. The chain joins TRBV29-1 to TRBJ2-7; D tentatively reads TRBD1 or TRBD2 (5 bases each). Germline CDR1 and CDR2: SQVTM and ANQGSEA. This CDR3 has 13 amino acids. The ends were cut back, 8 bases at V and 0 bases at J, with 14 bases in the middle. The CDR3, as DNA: TGCAGCACACGGGACCGGAGCTCCTACGAGCAGTACTTC. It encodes CSTRDRSSYEQYF.

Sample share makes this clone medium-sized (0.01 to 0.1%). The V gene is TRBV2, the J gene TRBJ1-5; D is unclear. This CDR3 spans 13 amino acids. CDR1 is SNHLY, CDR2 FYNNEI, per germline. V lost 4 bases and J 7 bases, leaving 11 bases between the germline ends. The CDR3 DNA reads TGTGCCAGCAGTGTTCGGCAGAAACAGCCCCAGCATTTT. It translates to CASSVRQKQPQHF.

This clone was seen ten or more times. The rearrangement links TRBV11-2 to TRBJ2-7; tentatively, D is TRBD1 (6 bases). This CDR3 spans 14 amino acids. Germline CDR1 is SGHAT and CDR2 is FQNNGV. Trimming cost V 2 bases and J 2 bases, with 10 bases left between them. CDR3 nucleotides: TGTGCCAGCAGCTTACAGGGACACCCCTACGAGCAGTACTTC. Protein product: CASSLQGHPYEQYF. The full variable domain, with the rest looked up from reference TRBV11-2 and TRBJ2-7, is EAGVAQSPRYKIIEKRQSVAFWCNPISGHATLYWYQQILGQGPKLLIQFQNNGVVDDSQLPKDRFSAERLKGVDSTLKIQPAKLEDSAVYLCASSLQGHPYEQYFGPGTRLTVT.

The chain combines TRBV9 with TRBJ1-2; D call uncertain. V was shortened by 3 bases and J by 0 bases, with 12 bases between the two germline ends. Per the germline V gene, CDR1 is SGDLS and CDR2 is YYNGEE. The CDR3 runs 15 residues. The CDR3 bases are TGTGCCAGCAGCGAAACGACGGGGTCTAACTATGGCTACACCTTC. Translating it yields CASSETTGSNYGYTF.